Each of the 19 T cell receptor beta chains below was sequenced from the same sample in a study of blood T cell repertoires in COVID-19. Generated by immunoSEQ multiplex PCR, the TCRdb table keeps only in-frame clones and is missing some. The sample lists about 86,000 clones; around 81% were seen once. Source material: peripheral blood. The receptors here all came from a man between 50 and 59 years old with acute or convalescent COVID-19.

This clone has just a few counts. The chain couples TRBV18 to TRBJ2-5, with 7 bases that match TRBD1. V shed 10 bases, J shed 2 bases, and the junction held 7 bases outside the gene matches. Germline V lookup: CDR1 KGHSH, CDR2 LQKENI. The CDR3 loop spans 13 amino acids. The CDR3 DNA is TGTGCCACCGTAGGGGACAGACAAGAGACCCAGTACTTC. Translating it yields CATVGDRQETQYF.

This chain connects TRBV14 to TRBJ2-7, with D uncertain. CDR3 length: 13 residues. Trimming pared 1 base from V and 2 bases from J, leaving 6 bases between. CDR1 is SGHDN, CDR2 FVKESK, per germline. CDR3 sequence reads: CASSQVSPYEQYF. CDR3 DNA: TGTGCCAGCAGCCAAGTTTCTCCCTACGAGCAGTACTTC.

The chain combines TRBV6-2 or TRBV6-3 with TRBJ1-5, with D possibly matching TRBD1 (6 bases). The CDR3 sequence is 15 residues long. The germline gives CDR1 MNHEY, CDR2 SVGEGT. V gave up 1 base and J gave up 5 bases, with 12 bases separating them. The CDR3 coding sequence is TGTGCCAGCAGTTACTACGGGACATTAGATCAGCCCCAGCATTTT. The encoded protein is CASSYYGTLDQPQHF.

The V gene is TRBV7-8, the J gene TRBJ1-1; a possible D gene is TRBD1 (6 bases). The V end lost 3 bases, the J end lost 3 bases, and 11 bases lay between the germline ends. Germline V CDR1 and CDR2: SGHVS, FQNEAQ. This CDR3 is 14 amino acids long. CDR3 sequence: CASSFGTGYTEAFF. As DNA, the CDR3 is TGTGCCAGCAGCTTCGGAACAGGGTACACTGAAGCTTTCTTT.

V and J are TRBV4-3 and TRBJ2-7, with no clear D. V lost 2 bases, J lost 4 bases, and 9 bases lay in between. This CDR3 comprises 13 residues. The germline gives CDR1 LGHNA, CDR2 YSLEER. The CDR3 region is CASSQNDKYEQYF. The DNA of the CDR3 is TGCGCCAGCAGCCAAAACGACAAGTACGAGCAGTACTTC.

Written as DNA, the CDR3 is TGTGCCAGCAGCCGGACTAGCGGGGGGTACCAAGAGACCCAGTACTTC. This translates into CASSRTSGGYQETQYF. The rearrangement uses TRBV7-6 and TRBJ2-5; the match to TRBD2 covers 14 bases. This CDR3 is 16 amino acids long. The ends lost 5 bases at V and 0 bases at J; junction bases unmatched: 2. Germline V gene data show CDR1 as SGHVS and CDR2 as FNYEAQ.

The J gene is TRBJ1-6, the V gene TRBV7-5; the DNA was not used to check the table's D call, TRBD1. TRBV7-5 is an annotated pseudogene. This CDR3 has 15 residues. The CDR3 DNA follows: TGTGCCAGAAGCTTAGCGACAGGGGGTGGTTCACCCCTCCACTTT. The encoded protein is CARSLATGGGSPLHF.

This clone has only one observation. CDR3 bases: TGTGCCAGTAGTACCGGCCGGGACCCCCTCGGGGGTGAAGCTTTCTTT. It specifies CASSTGRDPLGGEAFF. V is TRBV19 and J is TRBJ1-1; a possible D gene is TRBD1 (5 bases). The ends were cut back, 4 bases at V and 7 bases at J, with 22 bases in the middle. CDR3 size: 16 residues. CDR1 is LNHDA, CDR2 SQIVND, per germline (reference sequence).

This clone was found a few times. A read error may produce the germline difference seen at one junction end. The chain joins TRBV6-1 to TRBJ2-2, with 8 bases matching TRBD1. The germline V gene encodes CDR1 MNHNS and CDR2 SASEGT. This CDR3 has 14 amino acids. This CDR3 is CASSEDRGPGELFF. The CDR3 DNA is TGTGCCAGCAGCGAAGACAGGGGTCCCGGGGAGCTGTTTTTT.

This chain connects TRBV30 to TRBJ1-6; possible D gene TRBD1, 6 bases. Per germline, CDR1 GTSNPN and CDR2 SVGIG (reference sequence). Trimming took off 3 bases at V and 6 bases at J, with 12 bases between the two ends. The CDR3 contains 14 residues. The CDR3 sequence is CAWRTDSLNSPLHF. CDR3 bases: TGTGCCTGGAGAACGGACAGTCTTAATTCACCCCTCCACTTT.

In this sample, this clone turned up a few times. The chain joins TRBV6-6 to TRBJ1-2; a possible D gene is TRBD1 (6 bases). Germline CDR1 MNHNY, CDR2 SVGAGI (reference sequence). V was trimmed by 7 bases and J by 7 bases, leaving 16 bases between them. CDR3 length: 13 residues. CDR3 amino acids: CASISTGMGGYTF. DNA for the CDR3: TGTGCCAGCATTTCAACAGGGATGGGTGGCTACACCTTC.

This rearrangement joins TRBV27 to TRBJ1-1; a possible D gene is TRBD1 (6 bases). Germline CDR1 MNHEY, CDR2 SMNVEV (reference sequence). Between the trimmed V and J ends, which lost 5 bases and 1 base, there was a span of 17 bases. The CDR3 length is 16 residues. In DNA, the CDR3 is TGTGCCAGCAGTCTCAGATACGGGACAACGAACACTGAAGCTTTCTTT. It specifies CASSLRYGTTNTEAFF.

The chain carries TRBV9 and TRBJ2-1; D may be TRBD2 (5 bases). CDR1 and CDR2 (germline): SGDLS, YYNGEE. This CDR3 has 15 residues. V lost 4 bases to trimming and J lost 5 bases, with 16 bases between them. DNA of the CDR3: TGTGCCAGCAGCCCGTCCGGGATACAAGACAATGAGCAGTTCTTC. Translated, it gives CASSPSGIQDNEQFF.

The chain is built from TRBV28 and TRBJ2-7; no clear D gene. The CDR3 totals 17 residues. V was pared by 6 bases and J by 6 bases, with 27 bases between. Germline V lookup: CDR1 MDHEN, CDR2 SYDVKM. The CDR3 region has the DNA TGTGCCAGCAGCCACTCCCTCCAGACACAAGTAAAGCTCGAGCAGTACTTC. It codes for CASSHSLQTQVKLEQYF.

This clone was recorded only once. The J gene is TRBJ2-3, the V gene TRBV2; TRBD1 matches 7 bases. CDR3 size: 13 residues. V was pared by 9 bases and J by 0 bases, with 3 bases of the junction left unmatched. Germline lookup yields CDR1 SNHLY and CDR2 FYNNEI. The CDR3 nucleotides read TGTGCCAGAAGGGACAGAAGCACAGATACGCAGTATTTT. This translates into CARRDRSTDTQYF.

The chain combines TRBV28 with TRBJ2-2; 10 positions match TRBD2. V was clipped by 2 bases and J by 7 bases; unmatched bases: 7. The germline V gene has CDR1 MDHEN and CDR2 SYDVKM. The length of the CDR3 is 16 residues. The CDR3: CASSLAASGSSGELFF. CDR3 DNA: TGTGCCAGCAGTTTAGCGGCTAGCGGGAGTAGCGGGGAGCTGTTTTTT.

The V and J genes are TRBV5-1 and TRBJ2-3; D is undetermined. The CDR3 length is 13 residues. V shed 0 bases and J shed 4 bases, with 6 bases lying between them. Germline V gene lookup returns CDR1 SGHRS and CDR2 YFSETQ. CDR3 sequence: CASSLAPADTQYF. The CDR3 DNA reads as TGCGCCAGCAGCTTGGCCCCAGCAGATACGCAGTATTTT.

V gene TRBV7-3 combines with J gene TRBJ2-1, with 9 bases that match TRBD2. Germline lookup yields CDR1 SGHTA and CDR2 FQGTGA. The CDR3 extends over 16 amino acids. V lost 2 bases, J lost 4 bases, and 6 bases stayed unmatched. CDR3 sequence: CASSLEASGKYNEQFF. In nucleotides, the CDR3 is TGTGCCAGCAGCTTAGAGGCTAGCGGGAAATACAATGAGCAGTTCTTC.

The V and J genes are TRBV30 and TRBJ1-4; tentative D call: TRBD1 (6 bases). Trimming stripped 0 bases from V and 7 bases from J, with 9 bases between. This CDR3 is 13 amino acids long. Germline lookup yields CDR1 GTSNPN and CDR2 SVGIG (reference sequence). CDR3 sequence: CAWSVQGGEKLFF. The CDR3 nucleotides read TGTGCCTGGAGTGTACAGGGCGGTGAAAAACTGTTTTTT.